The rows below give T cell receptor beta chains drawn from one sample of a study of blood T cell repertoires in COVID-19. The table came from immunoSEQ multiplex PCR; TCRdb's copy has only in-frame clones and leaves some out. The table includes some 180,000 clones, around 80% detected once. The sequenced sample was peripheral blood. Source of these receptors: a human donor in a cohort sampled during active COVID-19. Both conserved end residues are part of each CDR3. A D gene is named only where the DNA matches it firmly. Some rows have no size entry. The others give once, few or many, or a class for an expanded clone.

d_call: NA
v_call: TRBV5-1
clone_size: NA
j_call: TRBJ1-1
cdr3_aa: CASSRGNTEAFF
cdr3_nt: TGCGCCAGCAGTAGAGGTAACACTGAAGCTTTCTTT

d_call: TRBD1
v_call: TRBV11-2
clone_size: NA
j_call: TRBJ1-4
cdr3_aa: CASSLGQGGEKLFF
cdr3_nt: TGTGCCAGCAGCTTGGGACAGGGGGGGGAAAAACTGTTTTTT

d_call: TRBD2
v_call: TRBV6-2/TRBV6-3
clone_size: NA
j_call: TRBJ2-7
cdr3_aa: CASSYAGAYEQYF
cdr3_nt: TGTGCCAGCAGTTACGCGGGGGCCTACGAGCAGTACTTC

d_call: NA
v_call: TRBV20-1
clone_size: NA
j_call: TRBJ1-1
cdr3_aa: CSAREASEAFF
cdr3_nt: TGCAGTGCTAGAGAGGCATCTGAAGCTTTCTTT

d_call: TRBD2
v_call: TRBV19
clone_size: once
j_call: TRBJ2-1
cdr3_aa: CATRTSGRYNEQFF
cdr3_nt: TGTGCCACCCGAACAAGCGGGAGATACAATGAGCAGTTCTTC

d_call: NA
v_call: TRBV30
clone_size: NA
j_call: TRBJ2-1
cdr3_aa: CAWSVRLEQFF
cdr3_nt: TGTGCCTGGAGTGTACGACTTGAGCAGTTCTTC

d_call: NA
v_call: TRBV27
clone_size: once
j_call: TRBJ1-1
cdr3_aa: CASSFGGATEAFF
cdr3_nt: TGTGCCAGCAGTTTCGGGGGAGCCACTGAAGCTTTCTTT

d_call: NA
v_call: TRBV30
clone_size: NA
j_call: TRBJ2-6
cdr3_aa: CAWASYSGANVLTF
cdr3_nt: TGTGCCTGGGCTAGCTATAGTGGGGCCAACGTCCTGACTTTC

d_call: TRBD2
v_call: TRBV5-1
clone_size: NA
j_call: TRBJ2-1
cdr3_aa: CASSQTSDWYNEQFF
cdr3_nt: TGCGCCAGCAGCCAAACTAGCGATTGGTACAATGAGCAGTTCTTC

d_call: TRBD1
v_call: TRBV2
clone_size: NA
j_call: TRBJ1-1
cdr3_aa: CASSEGTGDGNTEAFF
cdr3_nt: TGTGCCAGCAGTGAAGGGACAGGGGATGGCAACACTGAAGCTTTCTTT

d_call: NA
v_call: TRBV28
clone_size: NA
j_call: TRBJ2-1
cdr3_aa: CASSPWPNNEQFF
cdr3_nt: TGTGCCAGCAGTCCATGGCCAAACAATGAGCAGTTCTTC

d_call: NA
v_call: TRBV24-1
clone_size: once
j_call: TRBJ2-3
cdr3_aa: CATSGPKEGLNPDTQYF
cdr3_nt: TGTGCCACCAGTGGTCCCAAAGAGGGTTTAAATCCAGATACGCAGTATTTT

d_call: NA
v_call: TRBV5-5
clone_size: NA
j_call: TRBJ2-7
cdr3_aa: CASSLEEGNYEQYF
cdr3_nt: TGTGCCAGCAGCTTGGAGGAGGGAAACTACGAGCAGTACTTC

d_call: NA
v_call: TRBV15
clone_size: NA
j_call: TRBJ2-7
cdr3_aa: CATALAGNSYEQYF
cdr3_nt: TGTGCCACCGCCTTGGCCGGGAACTCCTACGAGCAGTACTTC

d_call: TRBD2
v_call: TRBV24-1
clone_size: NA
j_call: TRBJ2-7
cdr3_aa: CATSDGTSGTYEQYF
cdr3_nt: TGTGCCACCAGTGACGGGACTAGCGGTACCTACGAGCAGTACTTC

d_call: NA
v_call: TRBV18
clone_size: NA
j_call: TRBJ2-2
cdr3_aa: CASSFDMGANTGELFF
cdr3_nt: TGTGCCAGCTCCTTTGACATGGGGGCAAACACCGGGGAGCTGTTTTTT

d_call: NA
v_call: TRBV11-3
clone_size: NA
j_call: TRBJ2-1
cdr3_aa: CASSRGGHSYNEQFF
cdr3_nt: TGTGCCAGCAGCCGTGGGGGACATTCCTACAATGAGCAGTTCTTC

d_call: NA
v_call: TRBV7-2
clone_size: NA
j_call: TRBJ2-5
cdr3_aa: CASSLAARSQETQYF
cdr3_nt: TGTGCCAGCAGCTTAGCGGCCCGCTCCCAAGAGACCCAGTACTTC

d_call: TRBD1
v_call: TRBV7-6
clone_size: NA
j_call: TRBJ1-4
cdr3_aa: CASSPRTGTNEKLFF
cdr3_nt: TGTGCCAGCAGCCCCCGGACAGGGACTAATGAAAAACTGTTTTTT

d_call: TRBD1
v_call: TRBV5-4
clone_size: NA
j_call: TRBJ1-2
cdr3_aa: CASSSGWKGQSHNYGYTF
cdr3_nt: TGTGCCAGCAGCTCGGGATGGAAGGGACAGTCACATAACTATGGCTACACCTTC

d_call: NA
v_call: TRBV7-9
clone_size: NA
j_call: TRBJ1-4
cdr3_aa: CASRRGANEKLFF
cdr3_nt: TGTGCCAGCAGAAGGGGTGCTAATGAAAAACTGTTTTTT

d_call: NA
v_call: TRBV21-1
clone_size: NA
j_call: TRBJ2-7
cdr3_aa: CAGNFSGRASPLDEQYF
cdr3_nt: TGTGCCGGGAATTTTAGCGGGAGGGCCTCGCCTCTGGATGAGCAGTACTTC